Below, 8 T cell receptor beta chains from the same sample are listed, as sequenced in a study of T cell responses to AZD1222 COVID-19 vaccine (dated by TCRdb to the early 2020s). This specimen's time point label, per the study, means: about 28 days (+/-7) after the second vaccine dose. Receptor amplification or capture employed the immunoSEQ multiplex PCR assay. The immuneACCESS repertoire file appears here via TCRdb, limited to in-frame rearrangements. These files lack a portion of the clones; in checked studies, under half of the deficit traces to unresolved V genes, and the cause of the others is not known. For this sample the table gives 110,000 or so clones, of which about 88% were detected only once. 3.5% to 4% of the sample belongs to the ten largest clones. Specimen: peripheral blood, collected 28 days after the second AZD1222 dose. Every receptor here comes from an adult who received the AZD1222 COVID-19 vaccine.

This clone was seen a few times. The V call is TRBV3-1 (or the pseudogene TRBV3-2), the J call TRBJ2-7, with 9 bases aligning to TRBD1. The CDR3 loop spans 13 amino acids. CDR1 is LGHDT and CDR2 is YNNKEL in the germline V gene (reference sequence). Losses at the gene ends were 8 bases for V and 2 bases for J; bases not matched to a gene: 4. The CDR3 is CASSRQGAYEQYF. In nucleotides, the CDR3 is TGTGCCAGCTCTCGACAGGGGGCCTACGAGCAGTACTTC.

This chain links TRBV15 with TRBJ1-5, with D possibly TRBD1 on 5 matching bases. The CDR3 has 17 amino acids. Germline V gene sequence: CDR1 LNHNV, CDR2 YYDKDF (reference sequence). V gave up 0 bases and J gave up 1 base, with 13 bases separating them. CDR3 sequence reads: CATSRESAGVSNQPQHF. In nucleotides, the CDR3 is TGTGCCACCAGCAGAGAAAGCGCGGGGGTGAGCAATCAGCCCCAGCATTTT.

The chain is built from TRBV19 and TRBJ2-3, with D perhaps matching TRBD2 (6 bases). The germline V gene has CDR1 LNHDA and CDR2 SQIVND (reference sequence). The CDR3 consists of 16 residues. The germline V and J ends were trimmed by 3 bases and 1 base, with 14 bases remaining between them. Written as DNA, the CDR3 is TGTGCCAGTAGTATGATGGCTAGCGCTCGCACAGATACGCAGTATTTT. This translates into CASSMMASARTDTQYF.

This chain uses TRBV5-1 with TRBJ1-2; TRBD1 aligns across 9 bases. CDR3 size: 15 residues. Germline lookup yields CDR1 SGHRS and CDR2 YFSETQ. V shed 3 bases, J shed 8 bases, and the junction held 11 bases outside the gene matches. CDR3 sequence (DNA): TGCGCCAGCAGCTCGAAGACAGGGGGGGATGGAGGCTACACCTTC. This sequence encodes CASSSKTGGDGGYTF.

The rearrangement joins TRBV18 to TRBJ2-7; D uncertain. The CDR3 length is 13 residues. Trimming left V 6 bases short and J 1 base short, with 10 bases between. The germline gives CDR1 KGHSH, CDR2 LQKENI. As DNA, the CDR3 is TGTGCCAGCTCTACCGGGCCTTCCTACGAGCAGTACTTC. Protein sequence: CASSTGPSYEQYF. Combining the CDR3 with reference TRBV18 and TRBJ2-7 gives the whole variable domain NAGVMQNPRHLVRRRGQEARLRCSPMKGHSHVYWYRQLPEEGLKFMVYLQKENIIDESGMPKERFSAEFPKEGPSILRIQQVVRGDSAAYFCASSTGPSYEQYFGPGTRLTVT.

The rearrangement joins TRBV5-6 to TRBJ1-6; 10 bases fit TRBD1. V gave up 4 bases and J gave up 9 bases; unmatched junction bases: 4. The length of the CDR3 is 14 residues. In germline, CDR1 is SGHDT, CDR2 YYEEEE. The CDR3 nucleotides read TGTGCCAGCAGCCCCGGGACAGGGGCTTCACCCCTCCACTTT. It encodes CASSPGTGASPLHF.

CDR3 DNA sequence: TGTGCCAGCAGTGAGATAGGGGCGGACCGCACCGGGGAGCTGTTTTTT. It yields the protein CASSEIGADRTGELFF. The V and J genes are TRBV2 and TRBJ2-2, with D possibly matching TRBD1 (5 bases). V was pared by 3 bases and J by 4 bases, with 15 bases between. The CDR3 sequence is 16 residues long. Germline V CDR1 and CDR2: SNHLY, FYNNEI. Full variable domain (missing parts from reference TRBV2 and TRBJ2-2): EPEVTQTPSHQVTQMGQEVILRCVPISNHLYFYWYRQILGQKVEFLVSFYNNEISEKSEIFDDQFSVERPDGSNFTLKIRSTKLEDSAMYFCASSEIGADRTGELFFGEGSRLTVL.

Here the CDR3 reads CASSQLGTEAYEQYF. The CDR3 coding sequence is TGTGCCAGCAGTCAGTTGGGGACAGAAGCCTACGAGCAGTACTTC. The gene calls are TRBV6-5 and TRBJ2-7; TRBD1 aligns across 7 bases. In germline, CDR1 is MNHEY, CDR2 SVGAGI. Trimming at V came to 5 bases and at J to 2 bases, leaving 9 bases not matched to a gene. CDR3 length: 15 amino acids.